This TCR beta chain was found in a study of cytomegalovirus exposure and HLA in healthy donors. Worth noting for this clone: Its antigen remains unknown. The same CDR3 is also encoded by other DNA sequences in this sample.

Study-wide findings and caveats: TCR sequences were mostly rare, though some public TCRs occurred in many donors. Presence/absence comparisons presumed near-even sequencing depth among donors.

V gave up 5 bases and J gave up 4 bases; unmatched junction bases: 5. CDR3 length: 15 amino acids. Germline-derived CDR1 and CDR2 are MNHEY and SVGAGI. It was with 60 Vbeta and 13 Jbeta primers that the PCR ran. Method: immunoSEQ multiplex PCR; TCRdb's copy keeps in-frame clones and lacks some. Of 200,000 or so clones in the sample, 76% are singletons; the top ten hold over 0.55%. The clonotype originates from a man younger than 35 in good health and CMV-seronegative. The genes are TRBV6-5 and TRBJ2-1; 10 bases align to TRBD2. The sample was PBMCs. DNA for the CDR3: TGTGCCAGCAGTCCCAGCGGGAGGGGGTACAATGAGCAGTTCTTC. As protein: CASSPSGRGYNEQFF.